The rows below give T cell receptor beta chains drawn from one sample of a study of blood T cells in healthy people across ages. TCRdb redid the calling of the 5' RACE reads with MiXCR, one entry per CDR3 protein. The sample includes approximately 1,000,000 distinct CDR3 sequences, 35% to 45% of them seen just once. The sequenced sample consisted of blood. The source of these receptors is a man between 18 and 35 years old in good health. Each CDR3 is given with its conserved first and last residue. A D gene is named only where the DNA matches it firmly. Size tells how often a clone was seen (once, few, many) or the class of an expanded clone, and some rows leave it out.

TGCAGCCTCTCAGCAGGGGGAGGCTACACCTTC	CSLSAGGGYTF	TRBD1	TRBV29-1	TRBJ1-2	few
TGTGCCATCAGTACCGAAAGGAACAGGGGCACTGAAGCTTTCTTT	CAISTERNRGTEAFF	TRBD1	TRBV10-3	TRBJ1-1	few
TGCGCCAGCAGCCAAGGAAGATCCGGGACTCTAGGGTCCAATGAGCAGTTCTTC	CASSQGRSGTLGSNEQFF	-	TRBV4-1	TRBJ2-1	few
TGCAGTGCGGGGGCCCTAGCGGGGAATGAGCAGTTCTTC	CSAGALAGNEQFF	TRBD2	TRBV20-1	TRBJ2-1	-
TGCGCCAGCAGCCAGTCAACAGCATATCAGGACTATGGCTACACCTTC	CASSQSTAYQDYGYTF	-	TRBV4-3	TRBJ1-2	once
TGCGCCAGCAGCCACGGCCAGTATGGCTACACCTTC	CASSHGQYGYTF	-	TRBV4-3	TRBJ1-2	-
TGCAGTGCTAGAGATCAGGTGATCTACGAGCAGTACTTC	CSARDQVIYEQYF	-	TRBV20-1	TRBJ2-7	few
TGCAGCGGAGTAGCGGGATCCCACAATGAGCAGTTCTTC	CSGVAGSHNEQFF	TRBD2	TRBV29-1	TRBJ2-1	-
TGTGCCAGCAGCATAGGAAGAGAGGGGCAGTATTTT	CASSIGREGQYF	-	TRBV11-1	TRBJ2-3	-
TGTGCCAGCACCATCAGGGTGGATGACACAGATACGCAGTATTTT	CASTIRVDDTDTQYF	-	TRBV12-3/TRBV12-4	TRBJ2-3	-
TGTGCCAGCAGCCCGCGGGGGGTGAATGAAAAACTGTTTTTT	CASSPRGVNEKLFF	-	TRBV12-3/TRBV12-4	TRBJ1-4	-
TGTGCCACCAGGGACACCCAGAACACCGGGGAGCTGTTTTTT	CATRDTQNTGELFF	-	TRBV10-3	TRBJ2-2	few
TGCGCCAGCAGCCAAGAGCCTGGGGCAACTAATGAAAAACTGTTTTTT	CASSQEPGATNEKLFF	-	TRBV4-1	TRBJ1-4	-
TGTGCCAGCAGCTTAAGTCCAGGACAGTTTACAGATACGCAGTATTTT	CASSLSPGQFTDTQYF	-	TRBV7-6	TRBJ2-3	-
TGTGCCAGCAGCCAAGACCCTGGAGAATGGGGCAGGGACAGCTCAAATTCACCCCTCCACTTT	CASSQDPGEWGRDSSNSPLHF	TRBD1	TRBV3-1	TRBJ1-6	-
TGTGCCAGCAGCTCCTGGGACAGCCCGCGGTATAATTCACCCCTCCACTTT	CASSSWDSPRYNSPLHF	TRBD1	TRBV7-2	TRBJ1-6	-
TGTGCCAGCAGTTCCGGGGGCGCAGCAGATACGCAGTATTTT	CASSSGGAADTQYF	-	TRBV28	TRBJ2-3	-
TGCGCCAGCAGCTTTGGGGGGAGAAACACAGATACGCAGTATTTT	CASSFGGRNTDTQYF	-	TRBV5-1	TRBJ2-3	-
TGTGCCAGCAGCCTCCCACTGTCTGAAGCTTTCTTT	CASSLPLSEAFF	-	TRBV3-1	TRBJ1-1	few
TGTGCCAGCAGTCGCAGTGGAGTATTGAACATTCAGTACTTC	CASSRSGVLNIQYF	-	TRBV12-3/TRBV12-4	TRBJ2-4	-
TGTGCCAGCACCTTGGTTCGGAGCGAGCAGTACTTC	CASTLVRSEQYF	-	TRBV2	TRBJ2-7	-
TGTGCCGCTGACGGGGGATCCTACAATGAGCAGTTCTTC	CAADGGSYNEQFF	-	TRBV2	TRBJ2-1	-
TGCGCCAGCAGTGATGTGCAAGGTGCAGATACGCAGTATTTT	CASSDVQGADTQYF	-	TRBV10-2	TRBJ2-3	-
TGTGCCAGCAGTGTCGGGGACAGGTTAAATGAGCAGTTCTTC	CASSVGDRLNEQFF	TRBD1	TRBV6-4	TRBJ2-1	-
TGTGCCATCACCGCGCGGGCTAACTATGGCTACACCTTC	CAITARANYGYTF	-	TRBV10-3	TRBJ1-2	many
TGCGCCAGCAGCCTCCTTCCCGGCGAGGGGGAGACCCAGTACTTC	CASSLLPGEGETQYF	-	TRBV4-3	TRBJ2-5	few
TGCGCCAGCAGCTTAACAGAGACAGGGAGTGAAAAACTGTTTTTT	CASSLTETGSEKLFF	TRBD1	TRBV5-1	TRBJ1-4	few
TGTGCCAGCGGCCGGGAGACCCAGTACTTC	CASGRETQYF	-	TRBV6-5	TRBJ2-5	many
TGTGCCAGCAGTTTCGATGGGGACACTGAAGCTTTCTTT	CASSFDGDTEAFF	-	TRBV28	TRBJ1-1	-
TGTGCCAGCAGGGTCTGGACAGGGCACCCTGAAGCTTTCTTT	CASRVWTGHPEAFF	TRBD1	TRBV6-4	TRBJ1-1	-
TGCAGTGCTAGCCAACTCCTGCAGGGGGCGGCAGAGACCCAGTACTTC	CSASQLLQGAAETQYF	TRBD1	TRBV20-1	TRBJ2-5	-
TGCAGTGCTAGAAATGTTGAGGGAGGGGACTACGAGCAGTACTTC	CSARNVEGGDYEQYF	TRBD2	TRBV20-1	TRBJ2-7	-
TGTGCCAGCCGAGAGTCCGGAGCTAGCACAGATACGCAGTATTTT	CASRESGASTDTQYF	-	TRBV2	TRBJ2-3	few
TGTGCCAGCAGTTTAGACCGCCTAGCGGGGGCCTTCAATGCACCCCAGACCCAGTACTTC	CASSLDRLAGAFNAPQTQYF	TRBD2	TRBV12-3/TRBV12-4	TRBJ2-5	few
TGTGCCTTTGACCGGGACAGCGACAATCAGCCCCAGCATTTT	CAFDRDSDNQPQHF	TRBD1	TRBV30	TRBJ1-5	-
TGTGCCATCAAGACGGGCTCTCTAGATAATTCACCCCTCCACTTT	CAIKTGSLDNSPLHF	-	TRBV10-3	TRBJ1-6	-
TGTGCCAGCAGTTTCGGGGGGGGCGCCCGTAGCTCCTACAATGAGCAGTTCTTC	CASSFGGGARSSYNEQFF	TRBD2	TRBV6-5	TRBJ2-1	-
TGTGCTAGTGGTTTGATCAGGCAGACGGTGAACGCTAACTATGGCTACACCTTC	CASGLIRQTVNANYGYTF	-	TRBV12-5	TRBJ1-2	few
TGCGCCAGCAGCTTGGATTCTAGCGGGGGTGTATCAGATACGCAGTATTTT	CASSLDSSGGVSDTQYF	TRBD2	TRBV5-1	TRBJ2-3	few
TGCGCCAGCAGCCAAGACGAGACTAGGAACGAGCAGTACTTC	CASSQDETRNEQYF	-	TRBV4-1	TRBJ2-7	-
TGTGCCAGCAGCCTTAGACAGGGAAACACAGATACGCAGTATTTT	CASSLRQGNTDTQYF	TRBD1	TRBV11-1	TRBJ2-3	-
TGTGCCAGCAGCCGGGAGTCTCCTTTAGGTGAGCAGTTCTTC	CASSRESPLGEQFF	-	TRBV27	TRBJ2-1	few
TGTGCCATCAGTGAGTCGCAGGGGGTAAACAGACAAGAGACCCAGTACTTC	CAISESQGVNRQETQYF	TRBD1	TRBV10-3	TRBJ2-5	once
TGCGCCAGCAGCCAAGATCCGTGGCGGTTCCCTGTATGGCTGTTTTTT	CASSQDPWRFPVWLFF	-	TRBV4-3	TRBJ1-4	-
TGTGCCAGCAGCTTGCAGTCATCAGCTCAGCCTAATGAAAAACTGTTTTTT	CASSLQSSAQPNEKLFF	-	TRBV5-5	TRBJ1-4	few
TGTGCCACCAGCAGAGATCGGGGTTTAGGCACTGAAGCTTTCTTT	CATSRDRGLGTEAFF	-	TRBV15	TRBJ1-1	-
TGCGCCAGCAGCCAAGATCTGGGCATGAGTTCACCCCTCCACTTT	CASSQDLGMSSPLHF	-	TRBV4-3	TRBJ1-6	-
TGTGTCAGCAGAGGCTCGGGACAGTTCTATGAAAAACTGTTTTTT	CVSRGSGQFYEKLFF	TRBD1	TRBV2	TRBJ1-4	-
TGTGCCAGCAGCGTAGATCCCGTCACTGAAGCTTTCTTT	CASSVDPVTEAFF	-	TRBV9	TRBJ1-1	few
TGTGCCAGCAGCCATACAGGGGGGGAAGCGGATACGCAGTATTTT	CASSHTGGEADTQYF	-	TRBV12-3/TRBV12-4	TRBJ2-3	few
TGTGCCAGCAGGGTCGGGTCGGGACTCGGACGGGAGACCCAGTACTTC	CASRVGSGLGRETQYF	-	TRBV6-1	TRBJ2-5	few
TGTGCCAGCAGCTGGAGGGTTGGGGGATGCAATGAGCAGTTCTTC	CASSWRVGGCNEQFF	-	TRBV7-2	TRBJ2-1	-
TGTGCCAGCAGCCGCAAGGGGGATGGTGAAAAACTGTTTTTT	CASSRKGDGEKLFF	-	TRBV12-3/TRBV12-4	TRBJ1-4	-
TGCAGTGCTAACCCCACTAGTTCTTCGGCGTACAATGAGCAGTTCTTC	CSANPTSSSAYNEQFF	-	TRBV20-1	TRBJ2-1	-
TGTGCCAGCAGCTTAGGCATGCAGGGCTCCTATAATTCACCCCTCCACTTT	CASSLGMQGSYNSPLHF	-	TRBV7-9	TRBJ1-6	-
TGTGCCATTCGCCCGGACAGGACATATAATTCACCCCTCCACTTT	CAIRPDRTYNSPLHF	TRBD1	TRBV10-3	TRBJ1-6	few
TGCAGCGTCTGGACCGAAGCTAACTATGGCTACACCTTC	CSVWTEANYGYTF	-	TRBV29-1	TRBJ1-2	many